What follows describes a single T cell receptor (beta chain). The source of the sample is a study of long-term antiretroviral therapy in people with HIV. CDR3 length equals 17 residues. Germline V gene data show CDR1 as MDHEN and CDR2 as SYDVKM. V shed 6 bases, J shed 5 bases, and the junction held 12 bases outside the gene matches. Running of the v3.0 immunoSEQ assay took place at survey level. Only in-frame clones appear in the TCRdb table, and some are missing; sequencing was by immunoSEQ multiplex PCR. The table lists tens of thousands of clones, approximately 84% of them singletons, with approximately 4.5% in the top ten.

The chain carries TRBV28 and TRBJ2-2, with 10 nucleotides matching TRBD1. The sequence was collected from a man aged 18 to 35 with HIV. The material was unsorted PBMCs, obtained 0.5 years after starting antiretroviral therapy. The CDR3 here is CASSPTRQGARTGELFF. In DNA form, the CDR3 reads TGTGCCAGCAGCCCCACCCGACAGGGGGCAAGGACCGGGGAGCTGTTTTTT.